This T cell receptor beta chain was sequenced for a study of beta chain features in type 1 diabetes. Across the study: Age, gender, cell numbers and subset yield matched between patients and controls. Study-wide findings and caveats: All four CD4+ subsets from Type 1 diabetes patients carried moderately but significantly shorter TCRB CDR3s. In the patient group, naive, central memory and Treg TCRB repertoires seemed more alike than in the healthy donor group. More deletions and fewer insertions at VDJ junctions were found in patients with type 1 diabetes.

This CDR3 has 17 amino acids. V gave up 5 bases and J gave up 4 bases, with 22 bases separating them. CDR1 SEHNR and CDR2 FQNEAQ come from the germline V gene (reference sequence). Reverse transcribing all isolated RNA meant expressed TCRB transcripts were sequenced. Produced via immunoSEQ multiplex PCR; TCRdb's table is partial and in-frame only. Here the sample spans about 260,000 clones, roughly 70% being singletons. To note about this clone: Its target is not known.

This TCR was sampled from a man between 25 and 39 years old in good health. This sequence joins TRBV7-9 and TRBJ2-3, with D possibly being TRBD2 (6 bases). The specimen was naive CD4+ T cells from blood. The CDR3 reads CASSPDRGRRNADTQYF. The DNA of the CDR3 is TGTGCCAGCAGCCCCGACCGGGGGAGAAGGAACGCAGATACGCAGTATTTT. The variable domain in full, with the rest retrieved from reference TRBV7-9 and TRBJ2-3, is DTGVSQNPRHKITKRGQNVTFRCDPISEHNRLYWYRQTLGQGPEFLTYFQNEAQLEKSRLLSDRFSAERPKGSFSTLEIQRTEQGDSAMYLCASSPDRGRRNADTQYFGPGTRLTVL.